Each of the 26 T cell receptor beta chains below was sequenced from the same sample in a study of cytomegalovirus exposure and HLA in healthy donors. Using immunoSEQ multiplex PCR, the repertoire was profiled, and TCRdb retains in-frame clones only, with some absent. The data contain about 88,000 clones, 80% to 85% of them singletons. Sample: PBMCs. The receptor source for this set is a woman aged 18-29 years in good health and CMV-seropositive.

Only a few counts were recorded for this clone. Other DNA sequences of this sample code for an identical CDR3. The chain joins TRBV6-5 to TRBJ2-7; 11 bases are a match to TRBD1. Germline loops: CDR1 MNHEY, CDR2 SVGAGI. This CDR3 comprises 14 residues. V was pared by 5 bases and J by 5 bases, with 5 bases of the junction left unmatched. CDR3 bases: TGTGCCAGCAGTCGGGACAGGGGGGCCCACGAGCAGTACTTC. This sequence encodes CASSRDRGAHEQYF.

As DNA, the CDR3 is TGTGCCAGCGGCGAAAGTGGGTGGAACCGCGACATGAACACTGAAGCTTTCTTT. Its translation is CASGESGWNRDMNTEAFF. The chain is built from TRBV28 and TRBJ1-1; D is uncertain. This CDR3 region has 18 residues. V lost 8 bases to trimming and J lost 0 bases, with 25 bases between them. The germline CDR1 and CDR2 sequences are MDHEN and SYDVKM.

This chain connects TRBV4-1 to TRBJ1-2; D is possibly TRBD1 (6 bases). V was clipped by 0 bases and J by 0 bases, with 8 bases between them. CDR1 MGHRA and CDR2 YSYEKL come from the germline V gene. The CDR3 loop spans 15 amino acids. The DNA for the CDR3 is TGCGCCAGCAGCCAAGAGGGGACAACTAACTATGGCTACACCTTC. This translates into CASSQEGTTNYGYTF.

This clone was counted a few times. The chain is built from TRBV5-1 and TRBJ2-2; 12 bases map to TRBD2. The CDR3 extends over 14 amino acids. Per the germline V gene, CDR1 is SGHRS and CDR2 is YFSETQ. V lost 5 bases to trimming and J lost 7 bases; unmatched junction nucleotides: 3. The CDR3 loop reads CASRWTSGNGELFF. Written as DNA, the CDR3 is TGCGCCAGCAGGTGGACTAGCGGGAACGGGGAGCTGTTTTTT.

The V call is TRBV2, the J call TRBJ2-1; D may be TRBD2 (6 bases). Trimming took 3 bases from V and 6 from J, leaving 9 bases between them. Germline V lookup: CDR1 SNHLY, CDR2 FYNNEI. CDR3 size: 13 residues. The CDR3 reads CASSEGGPNEQFF. CDR3 DNA sequence: TGTGCCAGCAGTGAGGGGGGTCCCAATGAGCAGTTCTTC.

The chain joins TRBV13 to TRBJ2-3, with 11 bases fitting TRBD2. Germline V gene lookup returns CDR1 PRHDT and CDR2 FYEKMQ (reference sequence). The CDR3 spans 18 residues. Trimming removed 1 base from V and 0 bases from J; junction bases left unmatched: 6. CDR3 protein: CASSLDIGLAGSTDTQYF. CDR3 sequence (DNA): TGTGCCAGCAGCTTAGATATTGGACTAGCGGGCAGCACAGATACGCAGTATTTT.

The genes are TRBV13 and TRBJ2-4; 11 positions agree with TRBD1. Germline lookup yields CDR1 PRHDT and CDR2 FYEKMQ (reference sequence). With 2 bases clipped from V and 0 bases from J, the junction kept 6 bases outside the gene matches. The CDR3 covers 18 residues. This CDR3 reads CASSLMGQGVEAKNIQYF. The DNA of the CDR3 is TGTGCCAGCAGCTTAATGGGACAGGGGGTCGAAGCCAAAAACATTCAGTACTTC.

This clone was recorded only once. The V call is TRBV4-3, the J call TRBJ1-4; no clear D. Germline-derived CDR1 and CDR2 are LGHNA and YSLEER. This CDR3 region has 12 residues. V dropped 1 base and J dropped 8 bases, with 5 bases sitting between them. This CDR3 reads CASSQGLEKLFF. In DNA form, the CDR3 reads TGCGCCAGCAGCCAAGGACTCGAAAAACTGTTTTTT.

V gene TRBV7-7 combines with J gene TRBJ2-2; 14 bases are a match to TRBD2. The V and J ends lost 5 bases and 4 bases, in that order; junction bases with no gene match: 6. The CDR3 has 17 residues. In germline, CDR1 is SSHAT, CDR2 FNYEAQ (reference sequence). The CDR3: CASSPTSGGASTGELFF. The CDR3, as DNA: TGTGCCAGCAGCCCGACTAGCGGGGGGGCAAGCACCGGGGAGCTGTTTTTT.

This clone appeared a few times. This chain uses TRBV7-9 with TRBJ2-7; D is possibly TRBD2 (5 bases). Trimming removed 5 bases from V and 6 bases from J, with 17 bases in between. Germline V gene data show CDR1 as SEHNR and CDR2 as FQNEAQ (reference sequence). The CDR3 extends over 14 amino acids. The DNA for the CDR3 is TGTGCCAGCAGCATACTAGGGCGAGGGCGCGAGCAGTACTTC. Translating gives CASSILGRGREQYF.

The chain has TRBV5-1 and TRBJ2-7, with D maybe TRBD2 (5 bases). Germline V lookup: CDR1 SGHRS, CDR2 YFSETQ. This CDR3 is 12 amino acids long. The V and J ends lost 7 bases and 5 bases respectively, with 13 bases between them. The DNA of the CDR3 is TGCGCCAGCTCGGGGTTGCGGGACGAGCAGTACTTC. This translates into CASSGLRDEQYF.

The chain joins TRBV5-1 to TRBJ1-4, with D possibly matching TRBD1 (6 bases). Trimming removed 2 bases at V and 6 bases at J, with 8 bases between. Per the germline V gene, CDR1 is SGHRS and CDR2 is YFSETQ. The CDR3 length is 13 residues. CDR3 coding DNA: TGCGCCAGCAGCTTAAGGACAGATGAAAAACTGTTTTTT. Amino acids: CASSLRTDEKLFF.

The rearrangement uses TRBV5-1 and TRBJ2-2; D may be TRBD1 (6 bases). Germline V gene data show CDR1 as SGHRS and CDR2 as YFSETQ. V was shortened by 5 bases and J by 3 bases, with 8 bases between the two germline ends. This CDR3 comprises 13 residues. CDR3 loop: CASRRTDTGELFF. For the CDR3, the DNA is TGCGCCAGCAGAAGGACAGACACCGGGGAGCTGTTTTTT.

The chain has TRBV29-1 and TRBJ2-2; 8 positions agree with TRBD1. In germline, CDR1 is SQVTM, CDR2 ANQGSEA. The CDR3 sequence is 13 residues long. The ends lost 3 bases at V and 5 bases at J; junction bases unmatched: 2. The CDR3 sequence: CSVDRGHTGELFF. CDR3 in DNA: TGCAGCGTTGACAGGGGGCATACCGGGGAGCTGTTTTTT.

The rearrangement joins TRBV5-1 to TRBJ2-2; TRBD1 matches 8 bases. J was trimmed by 5 bases and V by 2 bases; bases with no gene match: 5. The CDR3 covers 15 residues. Germline V gives CDR1 SGHRS, CDR2 YFSETQ. The CDR3 region is CASSFRTGPTGELFF. CDR3 DNA sequence: TGCGCCAGCAGCTTCCGGACAGGGCCGACCGGGGAGCTGTTTTTT.

The chain recombines TRBV4-3 with TRBJ2-4, with TRBD1 identical over 9 bases. Germline V gene data show CDR1 as LGHNA and CDR2 as YSLEER. The CDR3 spans 16 residues. V lost 4 bases and J lost 6; bases outside the gene matches: 10. CDR3 sequence (DNA): TGCGCCAGCAGCCCCGCCCTTGGGACAGGGTTAAACATTCAGTACTTC. It encodes CASSPALGTGLNIQYF.

Concerning this clone: Other DNA sequences from this sample encode an identical CDR3 as well. The chain has TRBV4-3 and TRBJ1-6; 9 bases fit TRBD1. The germline CDR1 and CDR2 sequences are LGHNA and YSLEER. This CDR3 region has 14 residues. V was pared by 6 bases and J by 6 bases, with 3 bases of the junction left unmatched. The CDR3 spells CASSPGQGNSPLHF. CDR3 sequence (DNA): TGCGCCAGCAGTCCGGGACAGGGTAATTCACCCCTCCACTTT.

The chain links TRBV4-1 to TRBJ2-5; TRBD2 might be the D (8 bases). The V gene's germline CDR1 is MGHRA and CDR2 YSYEKL. The CDR3 spans 15 residues. Trimming removed 4 bases at V and 2 bases at J, with 14 bases between. The CDR3: CASSPSGGQQETQYF. The DNA for the CDR3 is TGCGCCAGCAGCCCCAGCGGGGGACAGCAAGAGACCCAGTACTTC.

The chain links TRBV28 to TRBJ2-1; tentatively, D is TRBD2 (6 bases). The ends were cut back, 5 bases at V and 12 bases at J, with 14 bases in the middle. The CDR3 has 12 residues. CDR1 and CDR2 (germline): MDHEN, SYDVKM. This CDR3 is CASSLQRGGQFF. CDR3 DNA: TGTGCCAGCAGTCTACAAAGGGGAGGGCAGTTCTTC.

The chain joins TRBV6-5 to TRBJ2-3; D possibly corresponds to TRBD2 (6 bases). V dropped 5 bases and J dropped 1 base, with 10 bases sitting between them. Germline V gene lookup returns CDR1 MNHEY and CDR2 SVGAGI. CDR3 length equals 14 residues. The CDR3 DNA sequence: TGTGCCAGCAGTCATACGGGGGGCACAGATACGCAGTATTTT. Protein product: CASSHTGGTDTQYF.

The chain couples TRBV13 to TRBJ2-1; the D gene is possibly TRBD2 (6 bases). Looked up from germline, CDR1 is PRHDT and CDR2 is FYEKMQ (reference sequence). The CDR3 contains 12 residues. The V end was cut by 5 bases, the J end by 9 bases, with 11 bases between. The CDR3 loop reads CASSQTSVEQFF. CDR3 in DNA: TGTGCCAGCAGCCAGACTAGTGTTGAGCAGTTCTTC.

J is TRBJ1-5 and V is TRBV1; TRBD1 was called by the table and not checked on the DNA. TRBV1 counts as a pseudogene. This CDR3 is 14 amino acids long. CDR3 sequence (DNA): TGCACCAGCAGCCAGAGGGGGAGAAGGCAGCCCCAGCATTTT. Translation gives CTSSQRGRRQPQHF.

The V gene is TRBV7-8, the J gene TRBJ2-7, with 7 bases that match TRBD2. The germline gives CDR1 SGHVS, CDR2 FQNEAQ. The trim removed 5 bases at V and 3 bases at J, leaving 16 bases unmatched. The CDR3 consists of 17 residues. The CDR3 DNA is TGTGCCAGCAGCCTGGGAGGGGACTATGGGTTTTACTACGAGCAGTACTTC. Translated: CASSLGGDYGFYYEQYF.

This chain uses TRBV2 with TRBJ1-4; 9 bases are a match to TRBD1. The junction had 7 bases not matched to a gene; V was cut back by 6 bases and J by 5 bases. The germline V gene has CDR1 SNHLY and CDR2 FYNNEI. The CDR3 loop spans 15 amino acids. In nucleotides, the CDR3 is TGTGCCAGCAGGCCAACAGGGGGCTTAAATGAAAAACTGTTTTTT. This translates into CASRPTGGLNEKLFF.

This chain links TRBV7-6 with TRBJ2-2, with D possibly TRBD2 on 6 matching bases. This CDR3 spans 17 amino acids. The V end lost 4 bases, the J end lost 6 bases, and 21 bases lay between the germline ends. Germline V lookup: CDR1 SGHVS, CDR2 FNYEAQ. CDR3 protein: CASSSETSLNFAGELFF. For the CDR3, the DNA is TGTGCCAGCAGCTCCGAGACTAGTCTAAATTTTGCCGGGGAGCTGTTTTTT.

The chain employs TRBV28 and TRBJ2-7; a weak D match, TRBD2 (5 bases). Germline V CDR1 and CDR2: MDHEN, SYDVKM. V was shortened by 6 bases and J by 3 bases, with 18 bases between the two germline ends. The CDR3 has 15 amino acids. CDR3 in DNA: TGTGCCAGCAGCTACGTTCGGGGTATGGACTACGAGCAGTACTTC. It yields the protein CASSYVRGMDYEQYF. The complete variable domain, with remaining parts taken from reference TRBV28 and TRBJ2-7, reads DVKVTQSSRYLVKRTGEKVFLECVQDMDHENMFWYRQDPGLGLRLIYFSYDVKMKEKGDIPEGYSVSREKKERFSLILESASTNQTSMYLCASSYVRGMDYEQYFGPGTRLTVT.